The clone carrying this T cell receptor (beta chain) was picked up a small number of times. This CDR3 is 14 amino acids long. The germline V gene has CDR1 MDHEN and CDR2 SYDVKM. Trimming shortened V by 2 bases and J by 9 bases, and 16 bases separated the two germline ends. The data derive from a study of T cell changes during pregnancy in multiple sclerosis. Measured with immunoSEQ multiplex PCR; TCRdb has only the in-frame clones, and not every one. The table includes some 40,000 clones, around 87% detected once. The receptor was derived from a female donor with multiple sclerosis, enrolled in a pregnancy study. The V gene is TRBV28, the J gene TRBJ1-2, with D hard to call. Source: CD4+ T cells from peripheral blood mononuclear cells, taken in the second trimester of pregnancy. In nucleotides, the CDR3 is TGTGCCAGCAGTTTAGGCCCTCCCGCACCGCGCTACACCTTC. It specifies CASSLGPPAPRYTF.